This T cell receptor beta chain was identified in a study of T cells in Graves' hyperthyroidism and ophthalmopathy. The overall study: It was at initial diagnosis, before any treatment, that peripheral blood was collected.

This clonotype was seen repeatedly, ten times or more. In germline, CDR1 is DFQATT, CDR2 SNEGSKA (reference sequence). The CDR3 is 14 residues long. Trimming removed 2 bases from V and 4 bases from J; junction bases left unmatched: 4. Amplified TCR beta CDR3 regions derived from RNA transcripts. TCR CDR3 regions were first amplified by RT-PCR with HTBI primers. From the multiplex PCR reads, TCRdb called clonotypes with MiXCR, one entry per CDR3 protein. The sample yields under 400,000 distinct CDR3 sequences, 15% to 17% seen once. The source is a woman between 18 and 29 years old with Graves' hyperthyroidism that later progressed to Graves' ophthalmopathy. The chain links TRBV20-1 to TRBJ1-4; TRBD1 aligns across 7 bases. The sequenced sample consisted of blood. CDR3 nucleotides: TGCAGTGCTAGAAAGGGACAGCTTAATGAAAAACTGTTTTTT. Translated: CSARKGQLNEKLFF.